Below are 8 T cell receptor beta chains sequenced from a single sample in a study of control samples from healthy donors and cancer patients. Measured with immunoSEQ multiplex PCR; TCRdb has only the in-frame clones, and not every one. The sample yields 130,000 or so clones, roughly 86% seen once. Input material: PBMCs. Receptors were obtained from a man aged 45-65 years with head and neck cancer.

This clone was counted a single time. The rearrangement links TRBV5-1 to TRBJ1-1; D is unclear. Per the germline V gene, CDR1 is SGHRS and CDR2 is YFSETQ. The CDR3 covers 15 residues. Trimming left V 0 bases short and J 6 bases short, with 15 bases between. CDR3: CASSLGVYLHAEAFF. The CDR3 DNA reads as TGCGCCAGCAGCTTGGGGGTTTATCTCCACGCTGAAGCTTTCTTT.

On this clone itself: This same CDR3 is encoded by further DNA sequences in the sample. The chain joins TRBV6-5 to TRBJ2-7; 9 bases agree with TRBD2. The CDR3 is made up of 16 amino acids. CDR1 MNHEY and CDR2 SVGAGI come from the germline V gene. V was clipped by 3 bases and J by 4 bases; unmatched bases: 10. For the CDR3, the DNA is TGTGCCAGCAGTTATGTCTTTGGGGCGGGGGGGTACGAGCAGTACTTC. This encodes CASSYVFGAGGYEQYF.

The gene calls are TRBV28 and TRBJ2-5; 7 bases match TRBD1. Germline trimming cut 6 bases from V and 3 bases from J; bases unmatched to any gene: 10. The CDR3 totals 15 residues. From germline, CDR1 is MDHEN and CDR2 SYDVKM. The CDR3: CASSPTGTEKETQYF. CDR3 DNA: TGTGCCAGCAGCCCCACCGGGACAGAGAAAGAGACCCAGTACTTC.

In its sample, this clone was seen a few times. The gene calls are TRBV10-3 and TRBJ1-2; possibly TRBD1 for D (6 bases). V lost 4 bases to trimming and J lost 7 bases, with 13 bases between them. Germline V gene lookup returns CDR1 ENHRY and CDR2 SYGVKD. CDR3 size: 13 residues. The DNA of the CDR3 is TGTGCCATCAGTGGATCAGAGGGGGGTGGCTACACCTTC. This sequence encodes CAISGSEGGGYTF.

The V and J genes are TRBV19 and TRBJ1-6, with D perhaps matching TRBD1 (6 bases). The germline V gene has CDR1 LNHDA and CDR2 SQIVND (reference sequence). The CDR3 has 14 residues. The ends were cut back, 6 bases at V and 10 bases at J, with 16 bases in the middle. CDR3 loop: CASRLTGEVSPLHF. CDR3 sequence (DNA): TGTGCCAGTAGGCTGACAGGAGAGGTCTCACCCCTCCACTTT.

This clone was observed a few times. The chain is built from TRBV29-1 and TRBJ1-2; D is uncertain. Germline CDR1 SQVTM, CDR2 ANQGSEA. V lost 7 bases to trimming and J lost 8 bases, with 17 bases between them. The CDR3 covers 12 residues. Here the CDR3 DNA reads TGCAGCGGGGGTGGTTATCAAGGGGGCTACACCTTC. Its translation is CSGGGYQGGYTF.

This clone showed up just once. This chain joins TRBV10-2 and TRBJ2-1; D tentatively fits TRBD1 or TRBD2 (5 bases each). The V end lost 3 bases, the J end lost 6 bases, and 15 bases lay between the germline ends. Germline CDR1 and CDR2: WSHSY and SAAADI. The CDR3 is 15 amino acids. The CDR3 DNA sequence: TGCGCCAGCAGTGATAGAAGACGGGGCTCCAATGAGCAGTTCTTC. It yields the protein CASSDRRRGSNEQFF.

CDR3 loop: CASSLFAGSYGYTF. CDR3 coding DNA: TGTGCCAGCAGTTTATTCGCCGGGAGCTATGGCTACACCTTC. The chain employs TRBV27 and TRBJ1-2; D remains ambiguous. The length of the CDR3 is 14 residues. Germline CDR1 reads MNHEY; CDR2 reads SMNVEV (reference sequence). Trimming removed 1 base at V and 4 bases at J, with 10 bases between.